Listed here are 27 T cell receptor beta chains from one sample, sequenced in a study. TCRdb analysed the 5' RACE reads with MiXCR anew, one entry per CDR3 protein. Counted here are around 30,000 distinct CDR3 sequences, roughly 25% occurring once; the ten biggest clones make up 4.3%. Sequenced input: memory CD4+ T cells sorted from blood. The sample's subset: memory CD4+ T cells, CD4+CD45RO+CD25-. These receptors were taken from a female donor with breast cancer.

With respect to this clonotype: This may be a read error: a much more frequent sequence differs by one nucleotide. The rearrangement links TRBV20-1 to TRBJ2-2, with a tentative D call TRBD1 (6 bases). Per germline, CDR1 DFQATT and CDR2 SNEGSKA (reference sequence). The length of the CDR3 is 13 residues. The V end lost 0 bases, the J end lost 6 bases, and 8 bases lay between the germline ends. CDR3: CSARDYRAGELFF. CDR3 nucleotide sequence: TGCAGTGCTAGAGACTACAGGGCCGGGGAGCTGTTTTTT.

Points on this clonotype: At one boundary the junction diverges from the germline segment, which might be a read error. This chain connects TRBV12-3 or TRBV12-4 to TRBJ2-7; D is unclear. The CDR3 extends over 14 amino acids. The CDR3 nucleotides read TGTACCAGCAGCCCTGTCGATGGGTCCTACGAGCAGTACTTC. Protein product: CTSSPVDGSYEQYF.

The chain combines TRBV6-4 with TRBJ2-1, with TRBD2 matching over 9 bases. V lost 1 base, J lost 0 bases, and 4 bases stayed unmatched. The length of the CDR3 is 17 residues. The germline CDR1 and CDR2 sequences are MRHNA and SNTAGT. CDR3 nucleotide sequence: TGTGCCAGCAGTGACTTCGGACTAGCGCCCTCCTACAATGAGCAGTTCTTC. As protein: CASSDFGLAPSYNEQFF.

This clonotype appeared a few times. This chain connects TRBV27 to TRBJ2-5, with D maybe TRBD2 (6 bases). The DNA matches TRBJ2-7 better at its end, which makes the J call doubtful. The CDR3 covers 15 residues. Germline loops: CDR1 MNHEY, CDR2 SMNVEV (reference sequence). The DNA of the CDR3 is TGTGCCAGCAGTCTGATTGGGGGAGGCAGTTACGAGCAGTACTTC. Its protein is CASSLIGGGSYEQYF.

This chain uses TRBV12-3 or TRBV12-4 with TRBJ1-5; a possible D gene is TRBD1 (5 bases). There are 13 residues in the CDR3. The V end was cut by 5 bases, the J end by 7 bases, with 12 bases between. CDR3 loop: CASSPFRGQPQHF. In DNA form, the CDR3 reads TGTGCCAGCAGTCCCTTTCGGGGCCAGCCCCAGCATTTT.

This clonotype has only one observation. One base away lies a much larger clone, so this may be a sequencing read error. This likely comes from a read error, as the CDR3 has no conserved phenylalanine or tryptophan at its end. The chain couples TRBV27 to TRBJ2-5; maybe TRBD2 (6 bases). CDR1 and CDR2 from the germline V gene are MNHEY and SMNVEV (reference sequence). The V gene lost 6 bases and the J gene lost 7 bases, with 9 bases spanning the gap. The CDR3 contains 11 residues. The CDR3 protein is CASRAGGTQYL. CDR3 in DNA: TGTGCCAGCAGGGCCGGGGGGACCCAGTACCTC.

A remark on this clonotype: Possible read error: a much larger clone is one base away. V is TRBV28 and J is TRBJ1-2, with D unresolved. The germline gives CDR1 MDHEN, CDR2 SYDVKM. Trimming pared 5 bases from V and 6 bases from J, leaving 7 bases between. This CDR3 region has 11 residues. The CDR3 sequence is CASSGIHGYTF. The CDR3 bases are TGTGCCAGCAGTGGGATCCATGGCTACACCTTC.

This chain joins TRBV7-9 and TRBJ1-1; 9 bases match TRBD1. Germline CDR1 and CDR2: SEHNR and FQNEAQ (reference sequence). With V trimmed by 7 bases and J by 7 bases, 16 bases remained unmatched. The CDR3 is 16 amino acids. CDR3 sequence reads: CASTIRGGQGADEAFF. The CDR3 DNA reads TGTGCCAGCACTATTAGGGGGGGACAGGGAGCCGATGAAGCTTTCTTT.

This rearrangement joins TRBV7-2 to TRBJ2-1; 11 bases agree with TRBD2. The V segment lost 5 bases and the J segment 5 bases; nucleotides outside the gene matches: 8. The CDR3 sequence is 16 residues long. The V gene's germline CDR1 is SGHTA and CDR2 FQGNSA. In nucleotides, the CDR3 is TGTGCCAGCAGCACCGGACTAGCGGGCCGTCACAATGAGCAGTTCTTC. It translates to CASSTGLAGRHNEQFF. Based on the CDR3 plus reference TRBV7-2 and TRBJ2-1, the full variable domain is GAGVSQSPSNKVTEKGKDVELRCDPISGHTALYWYRQSLGQGLEFLIYFQGNSAPDKSGLPSDRFSAERTGGSVSTLTIQRTQQEDSAVYLCASSTGLAGRHNEQFFGPGTRLTVL.

This clonotype was seen a handful of times. This sequence joins TRBV9 and TRBJ1-5; D is perhaps TRBD1 (6 bases). Per germline, CDR1 SGDLS and CDR2 YYNGEE. The CDR3 totals 15 residues. Trimming cost V 0 bases and J 4 bases, with 11 bases left between them. This CDR3 reads CASSVDEGGNQPQHF. The DNA of the CDR3 is TGTGCCAGCAGCGTAGACGAGGGGGGTAATCAGCCCCAGCATTTT.

The chain is built from TRBV24-1 and TRBJ2-1; D possibly corresponds to TRBD2 (6 bases). The CDR3 has 15 residues. The germline gives CDR1 KGHDR, CDR2 SFDVKD. V was cut by 0 bases and J by 7 bases, with 12 bases left in between. In DNA, the CDR3 is TGTGCCACCAGTGATTTGTACGGGAGTAGAAATGAGCAGTTCTTC. Its translation: CATSDLYGSRNEQFF.

This clonotype was observed once. A junction end diverges from the germline sequence, so it may reflect a read error. The chain joins TRBV18 to TRBJ2-7, with TRBD1 matching over 9 bases. The CDR3 loop spans 14 amino acids. The germline V gene encodes CDR1 KGHSH and CDR2 LQKENI. CDR3 bases: TGTACCAGCTCGTCCGGGACAGGGCATATCGAGCAGTACTTC. It codes for CTSSSGTGHIEQYF. Full variable domain (remainder filled in from reference TRBV18 and TRBJ2-7): NAGVMQNPRHLVRRRGQEARLRCSPMKGHSHVYWYRQLPEEGLKFMVYLQKENIIDESGMPKERFSAEFPKEGPSILRIQQVVRGDSAAYFCTSSSGTGHIEQYFGPGTRLTVT.

The J gene is TRBJ2-5, the V gene TRBV20-1; D may be TRBD1 (6 bases). Trimming stripped 0 bases from V and 5 bases from J, with 19 bases between. CDR3 length: 16 amino acids. Germline CDR1 is DFQATT and CDR2 is SNEGSKA (reference sequence). For the CDR3, the DNA is TGCAGTGCTAGAGATCCACAGGGACGGAGATGGGAGACCCAGTACTTC. Translated: CSARDPQGRRWETQYF.

This clonotype appeared a few times. V and J are TRBV20-1 and TRBJ1-6, with 12 bases that match TRBD1. CDR1 and CDR2 from the germline V gene are DFQATT and SNEGSKA (reference sequence). The J segment lost 7 bases and the V segment lost 0 bases, leaving 7 bases of the junction unmatched. This CDR3 contains 17 residues. For the CDR3, the DNA is TGCAGTGCTAGAGAAGGGGGACAGGGGGCGATGAATTCACCCCTCCACTTT. This translates into CSAREGGQGAMNSPLHF.

This clonotype was found a few times. For the CDR3, the DNA is TGTGCCAGCAGCATAGAACTAGCGGGATCTAACGAGCAGTACTTC. The encoded protein is CASSIELAGSNEQYF. The chain recombines TRBV7-2 with TRBJ2-7, with 10 bases matching TRBD2. Trimming at V came to 5 bases and at J to 5 bases, leaving 9 bases not matched to a gene. From germline, CDR1 is SGHTA and CDR2 FQGNSA. The CDR3 is 15 amino acids.

This clonotype was seen many times. The CDR3: CASKRLAGDLSYNEQFF. Written as DNA, the CDR3 is TGTGCCAGCAAACGACTAGCGGGGGATCTGTCCTACAATGAGCAGTTCTTC. The rearrangement links TRBV6-1 to TRBJ2-1, with TRBD2 matching 12 bases. This CDR3 has 17 residues. J was trimmed by 1 base and V by 7 bases; bases with no gene match: 8. Germline CDR1 reads MNHNS; CDR2 reads SASEGT.

A word on this clonotype: This clone may be a read error of a much larger clone one base away. This chain joins TRBV27 and TRBJ1-1, with D possibly TRBD1 on 5 matching bases. This CDR3 region has 13 residues. Trimming pared 4 bases from V and 8 bases from J, leaving 14 bases between. Germline V gene data show CDR1 as MNHEY and CDR2 as SMNVEV (reference sequence). The DNA of the CDR3 is TGTGCCAGCAGTTCCGGCAGGGAGGGAGAAGCTTTCTTT. This gives the protein CASSSGREGEAFF.

V is TRBV6-6 and J is TRBJ2-5; TRBD2 aligns across 7 bases. V lost 8 bases to trimming and J lost 4 bases; unmatched junction nucleotides: 16. The CDR3 runs to 16 residues. Per germline, CDR1 MNHNY and CDR2 SVGAGI (reference sequence). Written as DNA, the CDR3 is TGTGCCAGCGCGGGGTTGTATCGCGGGGAGGGAGAGACCCAGTACTTC. This sequence encodes CASAGLYRGEGETQYF.

The rearrangement links TRBV7-9 to TRBJ2-3; D possibly matches TRBD1 or TRBD2 (10 bases each). There are 21 residues in the CDR3. Germline-derived CDR1 and CDR2 are SEHNR and FQNEAQ (reference sequence). Trimming removed 5 bases from V and 0 bases from J, with 30 bases in between. The CDR3 DNA reads TGTGCCAGCAGCCGACCCGAGACAGGGGGCAGGACTAGCGGTAGCACAGATACGCAGTATTTT. Translation gives CASSRPETGGRTSGSTDTQYF.

This clonotype was detected only a few times. The chain is built from TRBV2 and TRBJ1-1, with D perhaps matching TRBD1 (5 bases). Trimming shortened V by 2 bases and J by 5 bases, and 12 bases separated the two germline ends. CDR1 is SNHLY, CDR2 FYNNEI, per germline. The CDR3 covers 14 residues. In nucleotides, the CDR3 is TGTGCCAGCAGTGAATCGGGGCGGCAGACTGAAGCTTTCTTT. It is translated as CASSESGRQTEAFF.

The chain joins TRBV9 to TRBJ2-2; D is unresolved. The CDR3 sequence is 12 residues long. V was shortened by 2 bases and J by 4 bases, with 3 bases between the two germline ends. Looked up from germline, CDR1 is SGDLS and CDR2 is YYNGEE. CDR3 coding DNA: TGTGCCAGCAGCGTTTTCACCGGGGAGCTGTTTTTT. Translated: CASSVFTGELFF. Full variable domain (missing parts from reference TRBV9 and TRBJ2-2): DSGVTQTPKHLITATGQRVTLRCSPRSGDLSVYWYQQSLDQGLQFLIQYYNGEERAKGNILERFSAQQFPDLHSELNLSSLELGDSALYFCASSVFTGELFFGEGSRLTVL.

This clonotype was recorded a few times. The chain links TRBV10-3 to TRBJ2-5; D may be TRBD1 or TRBD2 (5 bases each). Germline lookup yields CDR1 ENHRY and CDR2 SYGVKD. This CDR3 is 15 amino acids long. Trimming took 0 bases from V and 5 from J, leaving 13 bases between them. For the CDR3, the DNA is TGTGCCATCAGTGAGTCGATGGGCGAGGGGGAGACCCAGTACTTC. Translating gives CAISESMGEGETQYF.

The chain is built from TRBV5-4 and TRBJ2-1; TRBD2 matches 14 bases. CDR3 length: 18 residues. The V gene end was trimmed by 4 bases and the J gene end by 0 bases; junction bases not matched to a gene: 6. Germline V gene sequence: CDR1 SGHNT, CDR2 YYREEE (reference sequence). The CDR3 DNA sequence: TGTGCCAGCAGCCCGGGACTAGCGGGAGACAGCTCCTACAATGAGCAGTTCTTC. Translated, it gives CASSPGLAGDSSYNEQFF.

V gene TRBV6-1 combines with J gene TRBJ2-1; D call uncertain. The CDR3 is 12 amino acids. Trimming stripped 4 bases from V and 9 bases from J, with 10 bases between. Germline lookup yields CDR1 MNHNS and CDR2 SASEGT. CDR3 amino acids: CASSATVSEQFF. Written as DNA, the CDR3 is TGTGCCAGCAGTGCGACGGTGAGTGAGCAGTTCTTC.

This clonotype was recorded a few times. The rearrangement joins TRBV12-3 or TRBV12-4 to TRBJ2-1; 7 bases line up with TRBD2. The CDR3 extends over 15 amino acids. V lost 1 base to trimming and J lost 2 bases; unmatched junction nucleotides: 2. The CDR3 DNA reads as TGTGCCAGCAGTTTAGTAGCGGGTACCTACAATGAGCAGTTCTTC. This sequence encodes CASSLVAGTYNEQFF.

This clonotype was observed once. V is TRBV20-1 and J is TRBJ2-3; weak D call: TRBD2 (6 bases). The germline CDR1 and CDR2 sequences are DFQATT and SNEGSKA (reference sequence). Deletions cut 0 bases from V and 3 bases from J, with 22 bases between. The CDR3 loop spans 18 amino acids. The CDR3 region has the DNA TGCAGTGCTAGAGATGGGGGGAGGAGGGCGGCAAGGACAGATACGCAGTATTTT. Translation: CSARDGGRRAARTDTQYF.

This clonotype has a count of ten or more. The J gene is TRBJ2-3, the V gene TRBV27; no definite D call. The germline V and J ends were trimmed by 5 bases and 5 bases, with 8 bases remaining between them. The V gene's germline CDR1 is MNHEY and CDR2 SMNVEV (reference sequence). This CDR3 region has 12 residues. CDR3 nucleotides: TGTGCCAGCAGTCCGTTAGGAGATACGCAGTATTTT. This encodes CASSPLGDTQYF.